The text below deals with one T cell receptor (beta chain). Antigen unknown. Unmatched junction bases numbered 6, after V lost 6 bases and J lost 3 bases. The CDR3 loop spans 16 amino acids. From germline, CDR1 is ENHRY and CDR2 SYGVKD. The sample belongs to a study of vaccination effects on CD4 cells after COVID-19. ViraFEST expansion of antigen-specific CD4+ T cells with viral peptide pools preceded sequencing. Upon completion of around 9 days in culture, CD4+ T cells were isolated. No vaccinee had earlier SARS-CoV-2 infection, and nucleocapsid antibodies were negative. In culture with 10 IU/ml IL-2 and around 10 ug/ml peptides, PBMC were grown at a few million per well. IL-2 medium was substituted for half the medium on days 3 and 7. The protocol was immunoSEQ multiplex PCR, while the TCRdb copy is restricted to in-frame clones and leaves out a portion. Here the sample spans approximately 44,000 clones, roughly 76% being singletons.

The receptor was derived from a human donor who received a COVID-19 vaccine. The chain couples TRBV10-3 to TRBJ2-2, with 11 bases lining up with TRBD1. The specimen comprised CD4+ T cells from PBMCs cultured with HCoV-OC43 spike peptides, sampled before COVID-19 vaccination. Subset specified: HCoV-OC43 spike overlapping peptide pool stimulation. As DNA, the CDR3 is TGTGCCATCAGCCCGACGGGACAGGGGGACACCGGGGAGCTGTTTTTT. Translating it yields CAISPTGQGDTGELFF.